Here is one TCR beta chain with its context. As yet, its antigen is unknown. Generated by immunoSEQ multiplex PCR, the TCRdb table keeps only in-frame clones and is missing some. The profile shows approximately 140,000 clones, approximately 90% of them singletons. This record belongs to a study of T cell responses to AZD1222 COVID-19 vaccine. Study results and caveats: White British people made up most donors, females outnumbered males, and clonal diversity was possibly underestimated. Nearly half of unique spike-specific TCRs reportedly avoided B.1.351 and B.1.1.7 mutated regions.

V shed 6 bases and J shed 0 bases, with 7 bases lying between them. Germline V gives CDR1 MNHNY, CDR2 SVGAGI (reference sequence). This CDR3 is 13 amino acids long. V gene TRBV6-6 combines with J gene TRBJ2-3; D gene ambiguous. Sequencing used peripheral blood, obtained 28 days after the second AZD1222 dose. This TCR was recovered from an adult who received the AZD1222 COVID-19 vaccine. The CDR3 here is CASSSTSTDTQYF. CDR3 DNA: TGTGCCAGCAGCTCCACTAGCACAGATACGCAGTATTTT.